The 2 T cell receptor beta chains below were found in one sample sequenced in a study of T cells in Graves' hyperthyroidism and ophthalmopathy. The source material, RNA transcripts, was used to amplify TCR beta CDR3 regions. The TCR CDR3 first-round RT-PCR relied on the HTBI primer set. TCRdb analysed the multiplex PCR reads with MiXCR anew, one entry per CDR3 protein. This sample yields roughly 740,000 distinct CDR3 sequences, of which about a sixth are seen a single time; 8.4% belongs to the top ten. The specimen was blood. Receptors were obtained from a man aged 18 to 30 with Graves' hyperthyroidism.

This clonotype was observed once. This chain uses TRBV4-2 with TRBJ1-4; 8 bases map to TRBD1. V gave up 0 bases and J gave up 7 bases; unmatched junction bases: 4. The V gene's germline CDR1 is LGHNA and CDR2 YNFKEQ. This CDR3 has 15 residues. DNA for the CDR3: TGTGCCAGCAGCCAAGAAACAGGGGGGTCTGAAAAACTGTTTTTT. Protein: CASSQETGGSEKLFF.

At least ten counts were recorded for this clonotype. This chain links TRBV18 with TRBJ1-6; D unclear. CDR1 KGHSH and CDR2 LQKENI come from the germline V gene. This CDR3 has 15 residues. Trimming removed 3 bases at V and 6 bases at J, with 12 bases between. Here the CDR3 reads CASSPVPGGNSPLHF. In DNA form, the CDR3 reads TGTGCCAGCTCACCCGTCCCTGGCGGTAATTCACCCCTCCACTTT.